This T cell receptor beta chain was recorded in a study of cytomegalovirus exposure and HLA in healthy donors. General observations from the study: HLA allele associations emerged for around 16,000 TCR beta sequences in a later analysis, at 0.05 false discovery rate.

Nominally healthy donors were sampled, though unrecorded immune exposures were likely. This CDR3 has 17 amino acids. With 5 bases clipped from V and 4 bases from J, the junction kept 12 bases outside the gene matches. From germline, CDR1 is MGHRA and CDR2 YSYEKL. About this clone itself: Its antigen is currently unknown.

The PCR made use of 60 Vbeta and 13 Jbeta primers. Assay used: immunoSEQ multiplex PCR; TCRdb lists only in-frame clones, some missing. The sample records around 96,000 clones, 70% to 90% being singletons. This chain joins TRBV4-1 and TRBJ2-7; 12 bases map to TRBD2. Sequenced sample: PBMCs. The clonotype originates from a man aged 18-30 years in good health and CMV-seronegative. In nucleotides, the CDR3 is TGCGCCAGCAGCAATTCGCCTAGCGGGGGGGCCCAGTACGAGCAGTACTTC. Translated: CASSNSPSGGAQYEQYF.